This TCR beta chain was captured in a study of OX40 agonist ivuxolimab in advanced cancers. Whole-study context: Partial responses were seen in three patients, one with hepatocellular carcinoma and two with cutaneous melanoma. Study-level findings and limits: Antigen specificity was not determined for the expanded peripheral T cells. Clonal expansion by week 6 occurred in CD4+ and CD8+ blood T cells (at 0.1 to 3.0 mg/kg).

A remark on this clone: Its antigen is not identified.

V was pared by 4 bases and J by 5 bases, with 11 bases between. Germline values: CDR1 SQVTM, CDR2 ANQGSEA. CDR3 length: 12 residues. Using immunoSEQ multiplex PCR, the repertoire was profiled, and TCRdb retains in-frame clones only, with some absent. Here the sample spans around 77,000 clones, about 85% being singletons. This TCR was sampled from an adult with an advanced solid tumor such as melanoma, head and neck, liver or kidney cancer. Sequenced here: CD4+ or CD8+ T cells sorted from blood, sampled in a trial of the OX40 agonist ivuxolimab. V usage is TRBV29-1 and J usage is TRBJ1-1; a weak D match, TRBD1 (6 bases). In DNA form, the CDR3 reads TGCAGCGTTGTCAGGGGAAAAACTGAAGCTTTCTTT. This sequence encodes CSVVRGKTEAFF. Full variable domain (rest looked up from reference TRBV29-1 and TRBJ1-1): SAVISQKPSRDICQRGTSLTIQCQVDSQVTMMFWYRQQPGQSLTLIATANQGSEATYESGFVIDKFPISRPNLTFSTLTVSNMSPEDSSIYLCSVVRGKTEAFFGQGTRLTVV.